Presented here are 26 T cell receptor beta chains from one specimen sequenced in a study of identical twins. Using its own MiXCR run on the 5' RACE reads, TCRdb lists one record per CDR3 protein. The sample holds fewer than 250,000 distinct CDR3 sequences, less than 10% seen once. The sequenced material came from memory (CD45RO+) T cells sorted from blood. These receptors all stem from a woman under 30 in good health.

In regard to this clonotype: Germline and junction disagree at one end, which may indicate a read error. CDR3 protein: CSGGAGFGEPPHF. As DNA, the CDR3 is TGCAGTGGCGGGGCAGGGTTTGGAGAGCCCCCGCATTTT. The V call is TRBV20-1, the J call TRBJ1-5; TRBD1 might be the D (5 bases). The germline V gene encodes CDR1 DFQATT and CDR2 SNEGSKA (reference sequence). CDR3 length: 13 residues.

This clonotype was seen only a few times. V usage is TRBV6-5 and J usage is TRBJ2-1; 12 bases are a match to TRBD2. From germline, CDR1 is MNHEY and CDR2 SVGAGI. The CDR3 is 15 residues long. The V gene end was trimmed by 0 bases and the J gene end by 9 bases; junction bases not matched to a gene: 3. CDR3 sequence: CASSYSGLAGIEQFF. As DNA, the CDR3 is TGTGCCAGCAGTTACTCAGGACTAGCGGGGATTGAGCAGTTCTTC.

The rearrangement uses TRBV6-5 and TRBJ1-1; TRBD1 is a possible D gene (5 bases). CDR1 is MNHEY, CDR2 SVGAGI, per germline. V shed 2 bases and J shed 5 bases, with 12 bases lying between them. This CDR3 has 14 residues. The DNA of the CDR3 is TGTGCCAGCAGTTACGTTGGGGGGGATACTGAAGCTTTCTTT. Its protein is CASSYVGGDTEAFF.

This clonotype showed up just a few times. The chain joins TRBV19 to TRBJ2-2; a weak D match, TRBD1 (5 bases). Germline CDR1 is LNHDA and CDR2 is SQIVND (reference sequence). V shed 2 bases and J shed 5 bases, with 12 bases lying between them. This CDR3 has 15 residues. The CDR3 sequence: CASSIWHRNTGELFF. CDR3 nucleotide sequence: TGTGCCAGTAGTATATGGCACAGGAATACCGGGGAGCTGTTTTTT.

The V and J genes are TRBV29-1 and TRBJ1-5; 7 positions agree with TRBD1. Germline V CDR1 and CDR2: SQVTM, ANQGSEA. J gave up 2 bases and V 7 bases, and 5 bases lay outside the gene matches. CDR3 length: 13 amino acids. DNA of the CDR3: TGCAGCGGGTCAACAGGGGGCAATCAGCCCCAGCATTTT. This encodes CSGSTGGNQPQHF.

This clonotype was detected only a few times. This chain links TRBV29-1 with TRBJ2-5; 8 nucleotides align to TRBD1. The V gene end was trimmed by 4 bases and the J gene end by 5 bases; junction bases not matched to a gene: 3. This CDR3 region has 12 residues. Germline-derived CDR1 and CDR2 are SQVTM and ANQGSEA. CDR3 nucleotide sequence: TGCAGCGTTGTACAGGGGGACGAGACCCAGTACTTC. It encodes CSVVQGDETQYF.

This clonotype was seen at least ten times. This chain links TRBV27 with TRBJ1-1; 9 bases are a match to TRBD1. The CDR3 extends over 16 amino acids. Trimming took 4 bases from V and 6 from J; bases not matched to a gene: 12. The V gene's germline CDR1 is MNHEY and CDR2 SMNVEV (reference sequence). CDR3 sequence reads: CASSSWDREARPEAFF. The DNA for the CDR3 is TGTGCCAGCAGTTCCTGGGACAGGGAGGCCAGGCCTGAAGCTTTCTTT.

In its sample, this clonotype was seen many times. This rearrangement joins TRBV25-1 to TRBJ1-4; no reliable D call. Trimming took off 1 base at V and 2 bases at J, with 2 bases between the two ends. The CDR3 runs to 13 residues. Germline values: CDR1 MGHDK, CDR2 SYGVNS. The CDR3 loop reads CASSELTNEKLFF. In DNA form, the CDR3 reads TGTGCCAGCAGTGAATTGACTAATGAAAAACTGTTTTTT.

The CDR3, as DNA: TGCGCCAGCGCCAAGGGGGAATTCTACGAGCAGTACTTC. Translating gives CASAKGEFYEQYF. The chain couples TRBV5-1 to TRBJ2-7, with D perhaps matching TRBD1 (6 bases). Germline CDR1 reads SGHRS; CDR2 reads YFSETQ. CDR3 length equals 13 residues. V lost 7 bases and J lost 3, with 14 bases in between.

CDR3 sequence: CASSLGQGNEQYF. The CDR3 coding sequence is TGTGCCAGCAGTTTAGGACAGGGCAACGAGCAGTACTTC. This chain joins TRBV6-6 and TRBJ2-7; the match to TRBD1 covers 8 bases. V dropped 4 bases and J dropped 5; count of bases not matched to a gene: 4. This CDR3 is built from 13 residues. Germline CDR1 and CDR2: MNHNY and SVGAGI (reference sequence).

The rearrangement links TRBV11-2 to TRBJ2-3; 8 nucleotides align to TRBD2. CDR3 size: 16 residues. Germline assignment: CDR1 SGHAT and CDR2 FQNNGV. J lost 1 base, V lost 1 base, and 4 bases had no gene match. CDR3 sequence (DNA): TGTGCCAGCAGCTTAGGAAGCGGGGGAGGCACAGATACGCAGTATTTT. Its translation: CASSLGSGGGTDTQYF.

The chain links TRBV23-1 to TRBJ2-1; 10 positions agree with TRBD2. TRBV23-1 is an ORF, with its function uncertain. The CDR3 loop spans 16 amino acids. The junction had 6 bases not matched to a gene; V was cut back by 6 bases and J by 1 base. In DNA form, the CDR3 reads TGCGCCAGCAGCCCAGGGACTAGCGCATCCTACAATGAGCAGTTCTTC. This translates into CASSPGTSASYNEQFF.

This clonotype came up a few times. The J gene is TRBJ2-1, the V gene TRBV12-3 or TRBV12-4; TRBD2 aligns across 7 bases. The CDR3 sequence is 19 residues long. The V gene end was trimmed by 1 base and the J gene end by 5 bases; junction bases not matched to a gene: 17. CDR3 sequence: CASSLGTPLAYQPHNEQFF. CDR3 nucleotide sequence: TGTGCCAGCAGTTTAGGCACCCCACTAGCGTATCAACCCCACAATGAGCAGTTCTTC.

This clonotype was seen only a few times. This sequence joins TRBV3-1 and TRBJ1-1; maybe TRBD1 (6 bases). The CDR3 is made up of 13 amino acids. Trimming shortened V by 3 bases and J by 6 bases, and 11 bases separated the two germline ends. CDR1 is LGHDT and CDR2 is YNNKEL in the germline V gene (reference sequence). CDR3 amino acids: CASSQGDIAEAFF. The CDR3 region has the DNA TGTGCCAGCAGCCAGGGGGACATCGCTGAAGCTTTCTTT.

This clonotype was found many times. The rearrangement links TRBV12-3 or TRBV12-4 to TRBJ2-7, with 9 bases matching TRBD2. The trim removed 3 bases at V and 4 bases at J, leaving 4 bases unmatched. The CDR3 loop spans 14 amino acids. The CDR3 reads CASSLTSGPYEQYF. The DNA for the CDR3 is TGTGCCAGCAGTTTGACTAGCGGACCTTACGAGCAGTACTTC.

The CDR3 coding sequence is TGTGCCAGCAAGAGACAGGGGTCGAACACTGAAGCTTTCTTT. Protein sequence: CASKRQGSNTEAFF. The V and J genes are TRBV6-1 and TRBJ1-1; 8 bases fit TRBD1. The germline CDR1 and CDR2 sequences are MNHNS and SASEGT. V was clipped by 7 bases and J by 1 base; unmatched bases: 5. The CDR3 loop spans 14 amino acids.

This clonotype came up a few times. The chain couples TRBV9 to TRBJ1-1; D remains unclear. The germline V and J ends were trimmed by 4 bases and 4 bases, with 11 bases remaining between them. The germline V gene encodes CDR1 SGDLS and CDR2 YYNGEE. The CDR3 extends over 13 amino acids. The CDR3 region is CASSKRMSTEAFF. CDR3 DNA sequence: TGTGCCAGCAGCAAGCGAATGAGCACTGAAGCTTTCTTT.

The CDR3 DNA sequence: TGCAGCGCCGTGGGGCAGGCCAAAAACATTCAGTACTTC. Translating it yields CSAVGQAKNIQYF. The chain joins TRBV29-1 to TRBJ2-4, with D possibly TRBD1 on 5 matching bases. CDR3 size: 13 residues. Trimming left V 7 bases short and J 1 base short, with 11 bases between. Germline V gene sequence: CDR1 SQVTM, CDR2 ANQGSEA. The whole variable domain, remainder taken from reference TRBV29-1 and TRBJ2-4, is SAVISQKPSRDICQRGTSLTIQCQVDSQVTMMFWYRQQPGQSLTLIATANQGSEATYESGFVIDKFPISRPNLTFSTLTVSNMSPEDSSIYLCSAVGQAKNIQYFGAGTRLSVL.

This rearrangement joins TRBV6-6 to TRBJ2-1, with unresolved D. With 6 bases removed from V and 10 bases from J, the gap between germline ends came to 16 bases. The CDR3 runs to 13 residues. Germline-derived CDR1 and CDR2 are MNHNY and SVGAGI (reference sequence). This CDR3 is CASSPALGREQFF. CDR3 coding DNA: TGTGCCAGCAGCCCGGCCCTCGGTCGGGAGCAGTTCTTC.

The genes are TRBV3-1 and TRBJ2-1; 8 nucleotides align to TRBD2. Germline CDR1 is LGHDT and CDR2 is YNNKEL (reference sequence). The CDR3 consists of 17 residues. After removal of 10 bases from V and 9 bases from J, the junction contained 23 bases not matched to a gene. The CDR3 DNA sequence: TGTGCCACCACCCAGCAGGTCCCGGGGGGGCCTGGTAGTGAGCAGTTCTTC. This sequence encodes CATTQQVPGGPGSEQFF.

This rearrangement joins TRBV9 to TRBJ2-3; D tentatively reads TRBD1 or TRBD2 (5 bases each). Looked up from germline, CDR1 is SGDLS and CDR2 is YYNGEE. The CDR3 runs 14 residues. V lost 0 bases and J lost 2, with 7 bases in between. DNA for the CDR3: TGTGCCAGCAGCGTAGCGGGGCTCACAGATACGCAGTATTTT. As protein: CASSVAGLTDTQYF.

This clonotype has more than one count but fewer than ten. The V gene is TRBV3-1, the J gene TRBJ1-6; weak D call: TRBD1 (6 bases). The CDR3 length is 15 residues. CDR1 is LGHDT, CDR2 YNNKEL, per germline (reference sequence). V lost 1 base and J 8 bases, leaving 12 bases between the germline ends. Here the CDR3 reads CASSQVTGWDSPLHF. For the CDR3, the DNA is TGTGCCAGCAGCCAAGTTACAGGGTGGGATTCACCCCTCCACTTT.

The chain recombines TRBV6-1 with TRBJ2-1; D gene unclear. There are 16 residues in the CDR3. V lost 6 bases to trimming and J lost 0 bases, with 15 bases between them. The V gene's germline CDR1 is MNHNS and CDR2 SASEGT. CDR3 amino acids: CASRPLTLSSYNEQFF. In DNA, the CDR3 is TGTGCCAGCAGGCCCCTGACTCTCAGCTCCTACAATGAGCAGTTCTTC.

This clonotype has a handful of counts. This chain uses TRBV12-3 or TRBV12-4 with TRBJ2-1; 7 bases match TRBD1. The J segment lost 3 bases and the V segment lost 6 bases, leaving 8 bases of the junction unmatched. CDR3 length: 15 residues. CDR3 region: CASSRDRLIYNEQFF. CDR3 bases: TGTGCCAGCAGCCGGGACAGATTAATCTACAATGAGCAGTTCTTC.

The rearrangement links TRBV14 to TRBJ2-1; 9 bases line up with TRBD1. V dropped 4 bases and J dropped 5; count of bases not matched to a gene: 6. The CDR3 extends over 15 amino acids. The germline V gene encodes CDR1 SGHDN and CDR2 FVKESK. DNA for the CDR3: TGTGCCAGCAGCCCCACCGGGACAGGGCACAATGAGCAGTTCTTC. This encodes CASSPTGTGHNEQFF.

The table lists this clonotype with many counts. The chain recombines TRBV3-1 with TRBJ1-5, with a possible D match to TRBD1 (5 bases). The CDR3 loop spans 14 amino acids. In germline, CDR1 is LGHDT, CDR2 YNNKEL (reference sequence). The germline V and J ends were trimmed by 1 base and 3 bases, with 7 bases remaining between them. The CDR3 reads CASSQAGHNQPQHF. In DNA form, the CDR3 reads TGTGCCAGCAGCCAAGCGGGGCACAATCAGCCCCAGCATTTT.